The 24 T cell receptor beta chains in this list originate from one sample, sequenced in a study of low-dose radiotherapy and immunotherapy resistance in tumors. Alpha- and beta-chain coverage of first-strand cDNA came from TRAV- and TRBV-specific primers. TCR amplification involved around 22 PCR cycles with a constant-region primer and V-primer adapter. TCRdb analysed the reads with MiXCR anew, one entry per CDR3 protein. The sample consists of 60,000 to 90,000 distinct CDR3 sequences, about a third of them appearing once. Noted time point: before trial treatment. The sample consisted of PBMCs, taken before treatment. The source of these receptors is a female donor with ovarian cancer.

This clonotype was observed once. The chain links TRBV3-1 to TRBJ1-2; 8 positions match TRBD1. The CDR3 consists of 15 residues. Germline loops: CDR1 LGHDT, CDR2 YNNKEL (reference sequence). With V trimmed by 1 base and J by 3 bases, 4 bases remained unmatched. CDR3 DNA sequence: TGTGCCAGCAGCCAAGGACAGGGGAATCACTATGGCTACACCTTC. Translated, it gives CASSQGQGNHYGYTF.

This chain connects TRBV15 to TRBJ1-1; maybe TRBD1 (5 bases). Per germline, CDR1 LNHNV and CDR2 YYDKDF (reference sequence). Deletions cut 5 bases from V and 8 bases from J, with 15 bases between. The CDR3 runs to 13 residues. As DNA, the CDR3 is TGTGCCACCAGCGCGAGGGGCGCCGGGGAAGCTTTCTTT. As protein: CATSARGAGEAFF.

This rearrangement joins TRBV5-1 to TRBJ2-3, with D uncertain. V dropped 0 bases and J dropped 8 bases, with 10 bases sitting between them. Per germline, CDR1 SGHRS and CDR2 YFSETQ. The CDR3 contains 13 residues. CDR3 sequence (DNA): TGCGCCAGCAGCTTGGAACCCGACGGTACGCAGTATTTT. Its translation is CASSLEPDGTQYF.

This clonotype came up many times. The V call is TRBV4-1, the J call TRBJ1-1; 9 bases fit TRBD1. The CDR3 is 16 amino acids. CDR1 MGHRA and CDR2 YSYEKL come from the germline V gene. After removal of 3 bases from V and 5 bases from J, the junction contained 10 bases not matched to a gene. The CDR3 DNA reads as TGCGCCAGCAGCCAGAGGAGGGGGACAGGGAGTACTGAAGCTTTCTTT. This encodes CASSQRRGTGSTEAFF.

This clonotype was observed a handful of times. The chain couples TRBV1 to TRBJ2-2. TRBV1 is a known pseudogene. The CDR3 totals 14 residues. CDR3 in DNA: TGCACCAGCAGCCAAGCGGAGAACACCGGGGAGCTGTTTTTT. Its translation: CTSSQAENTGELFF.

The V and J genes are TRBV5-6 and TRBJ2-7; TRBD2 matches 8 bases. This CDR3 contains 16 residues. Trimming took 4 bases from V and 0 from J; bases not matched to a gene: 9. From germline, CDR1 is SGHDT and CDR2 YYEEEE. This chain's CDR3 is CASSRMGGLVSYEQYF. The CDR3 region has the DNA TGTGCCAGCAGCCGCATGGGGGGACTAGTCTCCTACGAGCAGTACTTC.

This clonotype was seen at least ten times. The chain is built from TRBV6-2 or TRBV6-3 and TRBJ2-4, with D maybe TRBD1 (5 bases). The CDR3 runs 16 residues. The V end was cut by 7 bases, the J end by 0 bases, with 16 bases between. Germline CDR1 MNHEY, CDR2 SVGEGT. CDR3 nucleotides: TGTGCCAGCAATCCAAGACAGACCTTAGCCAAAAACATTCAGTACTTC. As protein: CASNPRQTLAKNIQYF.

J is TRBJ1-2 and V is TRBV2, with D possibly being TRBD1 (5 bases). The germline V gene encodes CDR1 SNHLY and CDR2 FYNNEI. The V and J ends lost 5 bases and 6 bases respectively, with 13 bases between them. This CDR3 contains 13 residues. The CDR3 spells CASSTGLRNGYTF. In DNA form, the CDR3 reads TGTGCCAGCAGTACAGGTTTACGGAATGGCTACACCTTC.

This clonotype was seen ten or more times. This rearrangement joins TRBV20-1 to TRBJ2-1, with D tentatively TRBD2 (5 bases). Per germline, CDR1 DFQATT and CDR2 SNEGSKA (reference sequence). There are 15 residues in the CDR3. V lost 4 bases to trimming and J lost 6 bases, with 19 bases between them. Here the CDR3 reads CSATLQWLGSNEQFF. CDR3 nucleotide sequence: TGCAGTGCTACCCTACAGTGGCTTGGGAGCAATGAGCAGTTCTTC.

This clonotype came up many times. The chain combines TRBV7-2 with TRBJ2-3, with TRBD2 identical over 8 bases. In germline, CDR1 is SGHTA, CDR2 FQGNSA. V shed 5 bases, J shed 4 bases, and the junction held 5 bases outside the gene matches. The CDR3 loop spans 14 amino acids. CDR3 in DNA: TGTGCCAGCAGCGAACCGGGACTAGCAGATACGCAGTATTTT. This codes for CASSEPGLADTQYF.

This clonotype was observed once. The rearrangement joins TRBV23-1 to TRBJ1-1, with D possibly being TRBD1 (5 bases). TRBV23-1 is filed as an ORF, its function uncertain. The CDR3 runs to 19 residues. The ends were cut back, 2 bases at V and 0 bases at J, with 22 bases in the middle. CDR3 in amino acids: CASSQRQFEGSNLNTEAFF. CDR3 nucleotide sequence: TGCGCCAGCAGTCAACGACAGTTCGAAGGCTCGAATTTGAACACTGAAGCTTTCTTT.

The DNA of the CDR3 is TGTGCCAGCAGCCACCCGACTAGCGGGGCCCCAAATGAGCAGTTCTTC. Protein sequence: CASSHPTSGAPNEQFF. The chain has TRBV7-2 and TRBJ2-1; the match to TRBD2 covers 11 bases. Germline values: CDR1 SGHTA, CDR2 FQGNSA. This CDR3 is built from 16 residues. V lost 5 bases and J lost 7; bases outside the gene matches: 10.

This clonotype was seen ten or more times. The gene calls are TRBV4-2 and TRBJ2-7; 9 nucleotides agree with TRBD1. The CDR3 covers 16 residues. Unmatched junction bases numbered 9, after V lost 4 bases and J lost 2 bases. Germline values: CDR1 LGHNA, CDR2 YNFKEQ. The CDR3 spells CASSRPSRTGAYEQYF. CDR3 DNA sequence: TGTGCCAGCAGCCGTCCGTCCCGGACAGGGGCCTACGAGCAGTACTTC.

On this clonotype itself: This may arise from a read error, as a much more abundant clone is one base away. The V gene is TRBV2, the J gene TRBJ2-7; TRBD1 aligns across 7 bases. In germline, CDR1 is SNHLY, CDR2 FYNNEI. The CDR3 spans 16 residues. CDR3 amino acids: CASIAPAGGSSYERYF. DNA of the CDR3: TGTGCCAGCATCGCCCCCGCAGGGGGTAGCTCCTACGAGCGGTACTTC.

This chain connects TRBV12-3 or TRBV12-4 to TRBJ2-1; 9 nucleotides align to TRBD1. The CDR3 loop spans 15 amino acids. V lost 1 base to trimming and J lost 5 bases; unmatched junction nucleotides: 3. CDR3 protein: CASSLVQGAHNEQFF. CDR3 DNA: TGTGCCAGCAGTTTAGTACAGGGGGCCCACAATGAGCAGTTCTTC.

This clonotype was counted ten times or more. The J gene is TRBJ2-3, the V gene TRBV19; D is ambiguous. The V gene's germline CDR1 is LNHDA and CDR2 SQIVND (reference sequence). V gave up 5 bases and J gave up 8 bases, with 17 bases separating them. The length of the CDR3 is 14 residues. The CDR3 DNA sequence: TGTGCCAGTAGTTCCCCAGATCAGTTGGGTACGCAGTATTTT. It codes for CASSSPDQLGTQYF. Filled out from reference TRBV19 and TRBJ2-3, the complete variable domain reads DGGITQSPKYLFRKEGQNVTLSCEQNLNHDAMYWYRQDPGQGLRLIYYSQIVNDFQKGDIAEGYSVSREKKESFPLTVTSAQKNPTAFYLCASSSPDQLGTQYFGPGTRLTVL.

This clonotype was counted ten times or more. V and J are TRBV11-3 and TRBJ2-1; D is unresolved. Germline V CDR1 and CDR2: SGHNT, YENEEA. The CDR3 is 15 amino acids. V was shortened by 1 base and J by 0 bases, with 7 bases between the two germline ends. CDR3 coding DNA: TGTGCCAGCAGCTTAGTACTACTCTCCTACAATGAGCAGTTCTTC. Residues: CASSLVLLSYNEQFF.

As for this clonotype: One base separates it from a far larger clone, so it is likely a read error. This chain links TRBV13 with TRBJ2-6; 8 nucleotides match TRBD1. Germline V gene lookup returns CDR1 PRHDT and CDR2 FYEKMQ (reference sequence). This CDR3 has 19 amino acids. The CDR3 is CATSRSTGTGVSEANVLTF. The CDR3 nucleotides read TGTGCCACCAGCAGAAGTACCGGGACAGGCGTCTCTGAGGCCAACGTCCTGACTTTC.

Points on this clonotype: It is likely a read error: a sequence one base away is far more abundant. The chain employs TRBV2 and TRBJ2-1, with D perhaps TRBD1 (6 bases). CDR1 and CDR2 (germline): SNHLY, FYNNEI. Between the trimmed V and J ends, which lost 6 bases and 10 bases, there was a span of 19 bases. This CDR3 region has 14 residues. CDR3 coding DNA: TGTGCCAGCAGAAGGGACAATCCCTCCTACGAGCAGTTCTTC. Its translation is CASRRDNPSYEQFF.

This clonotype was observed at least ten times. CDR3 residues: CASSIEVGDPNYGYTF. For the CDR3, the DNA is TGTGCCAGTAGTATAGAAGTCGGAGATCCAAACTATGGCTACACCTTC. This rearrangement joins TRBV19 to TRBJ1-2, with D hard to call. Germline-derived CDR1 and CDR2 are LNHDA and SQIVND (reference sequence). CDR3 length: 16 amino acids. Trimming left V 0 bases short and J 2 bases short, with 13 bases between.

The chain combines TRBV30 with TRBJ2-2, with a possible D match to TRBD1 (6 bases). The CDR3 is 14 residues long. Germline assignment: CDR1 GTSNPN and CDR2 SVGIG (reference sequence). With 3 bases removed from V and 3 bases from J, the gap between germline ends came to 11 bases. The DNA of the CDR3 is TGTGCCTGGAGGGACAGTTCCGACACCGGGGAGCTGTTTTTT. Its protein is CAWRDSSDTGELFF.

This clonotype has ten or more counts. The chain has TRBV10-3 and TRBJ1-4; no definite D call. CDR1 and CDR2 (germline): ENHRY, SYGVKD. The CDR3 contains 14 residues. Trimming removed 4 bases from V and 5 bases from J, with 11 bases in between. The CDR3: CAISADGTNEKLFF. The CDR3 nucleotides are TGTGCCATCAGTGCGGACGGAACAAATGAAAAACTGTTTTTT.

About this clonotype: One base separates it from a far larger clone, so it is likely a read error. The chain joins TRBV15 to TRBJ2-7; 9 nucleotides line up with TRBD1. This CDR3 is 15 amino acids long. V lost 7 bases to trimming and J lost 7 bases; unmatched junction nucleotides: 14. Germline assignment: CDR1 LNHNV and CDR2 YYDKDF (reference sequence). CDR3 sequence (DNA): TGTGCCACCACCCAGGGGGACAGGGTCCGCGATGAGCAGTACTTC. This sequence encodes CATTQGDRVRDEQYF.

The chain combines TRBV5-1 with TRBJ2-7; no reliable D call. V shed 0 bases and J shed 1 base, with 17 bases lying between them. This CDR3 is built from 17 residues. CDR1 SGHRS and CDR2 YFSETQ come from the germline V gene. CDR3 in DNA: TGCGCCAGCAGCTTGGATAGTTTCTTGATATCGTCCTACGAGCAGTACTTC. It translates to CASSLDSFLISSYEQYF.